These T cell receptor beta chains were read from a single sample in a study of spatial heterogeneity in lung cancer. MiXCR was run by TCRdb on the 5' RACE reads, yielding one entry per CDR3 protein. This sample yields about 92,000 distinct CDR3 sequences, of which approximately 12% are seen a single time; about two fifths belongs to the top ten. This sample comprised PBMCs, obtained at surgery. These receptors were obtained from a male donor with early-stage non-small cell lung cancer. The CDR3 runs from the conserved cysteine through the conserved F or W. A D gene is named only where the DNA matches it firmly. The size field is filled for only some rows; it gives once, few, many or a size class.

v_call: TRBV5-4
d_call: TRBD2
j_call: TRBJ2-1
cdr3_length: 14
clone_size: -
cdr3_nt: TGTGCCAGCGCCCGACTAGCGGGGGAGAGTGAGCAGTTCTTC
cdr3_aa: CASARLAGESEQFF

v_call: TRBV4-3
d_call: -
j_call: TRBJ2-1
cdr3_length: 15
clone_size: -
cdr3_nt: TGCGCCAGCAGCCAAGGCGGAAAACTATACAATGAGCAGTTCTTC
cdr3_aa: CASSQGGKLYNEQFF

v_call: TRBV4-3
d_call: -
j_call: TRBJ1-3
cdr3_length: 16
clone_size: few
cdr3_nt: TGCGCCAGCAGCCAAGAAGGCAACACCTTCGGAAACACCATATATTTT
cdr3_aa: CASSQEGNTFGNTIYF

v_call: TRBV10-3
d_call: TRBD2
j_call: TRBJ2-5
cdr3_length: 13
clone_size: few
cdr3_nt: TGTGCCATCAGTGAAGTGACTAGCGAGACCCAGTACTTC
cdr3_aa: CAISEVTSETQYF

v_call: TRBV11-2
d_call: -
j_call: TRBJ1-5
cdr3_length: 17
clone_size: -
cdr3_nt: TGTGCCAGCAGCTCCCCCGGGGCCTACCTTGTACTTCAGCCCCAGCATTTT
cdr3_aa: CASSSPGAYLVLQPQHF

v_call: TRBV10-3
d_call: TRBD1
j_call: TRBJ1-1
cdr3_length: 15
clone_size: few
cdr3_nt: TGTGCCATCAGTTCAGGACAGGGGGTTGTCACTGAAGCTTTCTTT
cdr3_aa: CAISSGQGVVTEAFF

v_call: TRBV7-9
d_call: -
j_call: TRBJ2-3
cdr3_length: 14
clone_size: few
cdr3_nt: TGTGCCAGCAGCCTTGCCGGGGCGGGAGATACGCAGTATTTT
cdr3_aa: CASSLAGAGDTQYF

v_call: TRBV5-1
d_call: TRBD1
j_call: TRBJ2-2
cdr3_length: 15
clone_size: many
cdr3_nt: TGCGCCAGCAGCGGCGACAGGGTTGGCACCGGGGAGCTGTTTTTT
cdr3_aa: CASSGDRVGTGELFF

v_call: TRBV4-3
d_call: -
j_call: TRBJ2-7
cdr3_length: 16
clone_size: -
cdr3_nt: TGCGCCAGCAGCCAAGCTAAGGGTATTCCATCCTACGAGCAGTACTTC
cdr3_aa: CASSQAKGIPSYEQYF

v_call: TRBV20-1
d_call: -
j_call: TRBJ2-1
cdr3_length: 14
clone_size: few
cdr3_nt: TGCAGTGCCATTCCCAGGGGAGACGACAATGAGCAGTTCTTC
cdr3_aa: CSAIPRGDDNEQFF

v_call: TRBV2
d_call: TRBD2
j_call: TRBJ2-3
cdr3_length: 14
clone_size: many
cdr3_nt: TGTGCCAGCGGAACTAGCGTAATCACAGATACGCAGTATTTT
cdr3_aa: CASGTSVITDTQYF

v_call: TRBV12-3/TRBV12-4
d_call: -
j_call: TRBJ1-3
cdr3_length: 14
clone_size: few
cdr3_nt: TGTGCCAGCAGTCCTCGGACCTACGGAAACACCATATATTTT
cdr3_aa: CASSPRTYGNTIYF

v_call: TRBV7-2
d_call: -
j_call: TRBJ2-5
cdr3_length: 13
clone_size: -
cdr3_nt: TGTGCCAGCAGCTTGGGTAGCACAGAGACCCAGTACTTC
cdr3_aa: CASSLGSTETQYF

v_call: TRBV6-6
d_call: -
j_call: TRBJ1-3
cdr3_length: 12
clone_size: -
cdr3_nt: TGTGCCAGCAGTTACGAAGGAAACACCATATATTTT
cdr3_aa: CASSYEGNTIYF

v_call: TRBV28
d_call: -
j_call: TRBJ1-2
cdr3_length: 12
clone_size: few
cdr3_nt: TGTGCCAGCAGTTTAACAGGGCGAGGCTACACCTTC
cdr3_aa: CASSLTGRGYTF

v_call: TRBV6-5
d_call: TRBD2
j_call: TRBJ2-3
cdr3_length: 14
clone_size: many
cdr3_nt: TGTGCCAGCAATGGGGCTAGCGGGACCCATACGCAGTATTTT
cdr3_aa: CASNGASGTHTQYF

v_call: TRBV7-3
d_call: -
j_call: TRBJ1-6
cdr3_length: 14
clone_size: -
cdr3_nt: TGTGCCAGCAGCTCCGGACAGAATAATTCACCCCTCCACTTT
cdr3_aa: CASSSGQNNSPLHF

v_call: TRBV7-2
d_call: -
j_call: TRBJ2-5
cdr3_length: 16
clone_size: -
cdr3_nt: TGTGCCAGCAGCTCACAAACAGCTAGCTCCTGGGAGACCCAGTACTTC
cdr3_aa: CASSSQTASSWETQYF

v_call: TRBV5-1
d_call: TRBD2
j_call: TRBJ2-1
cdr3_length: 15
clone_size: many
cdr3_nt: TGCGCCAGCAGCTTGGAACTAGCGGGCTACAATGAGCAGTTCTTC
cdr3_aa: CASSLELAGYNEQFF

v_call: TRBV6-6
d_call: TRBD1
j_call: TRBJ1-2
cdr3_length: 14
clone_size: many
cdr3_nt: TGTGCCAGCAGCTATAAGGACAGGGACTATGGCTACACCTTC
cdr3_aa: CASSYKDRDYGYTF

v_call: TRBV5-8
d_call: -
j_call: TRBJ2-7
cdr3_length: 15
clone_size: -
cdr3_nt: TGTGCCAGCATCCCTCGTCAGGGCCTTAACTACGAGCAGTACTTC
cdr3_aa: CASIPRQGLNYEQYF

v_call: TRBV10-3
d_call: TRBD1
j_call: TRBJ2-7
cdr3_length: 14
clone_size: many
cdr3_nt: TGTGCCATCAACGCAGGGGGTCAAGTGAACGAGCAGTACTTC
cdr3_aa: CAINAGGQVNEQYF

v_call: TRBV27
d_call: -
j_call: TRBJ1-5
cdr3_length: 15
clone_size: few
cdr3_nt: TGTGCCAGCAGTCCTCGACGACAGGTAAATCAGCCCCAGCATTTT
cdr3_aa: CASSPRRQVNQPQHF

v_call: TRBV9
d_call: TRBD1
j_call: TRBJ1-6
cdr3_length: 15
clone_size: few
cdr3_nt: TGTGCCAGCAGCGTAGGAAGGACAGGGAATTCACCCCTCCACTTT
cdr3_aa: CASSVGRTGNSPLHF

v_call: TRBV20-1
d_call: -
j_call: TRBJ2-2
cdr3_length: 13
clone_size: -
cdr3_nt: TGCAGTGCTAGAACAGCGAACACCGGGGAGCTGTTTTTT
cdr3_aa: CSARTANTGELFF

v_call: TRBV13
d_call: TRBD2
j_call: TRBJ2-7
cdr3_length: 15
clone_size: -
cdr3_nt: TGTGCCAGCAGCCCGGGGGGGGCTGGTTCCTACGAGCAGTACTTC
cdr3_aa: CASSPGGAGSYEQYF

v_call: TRBV6-4
d_call: -
j_call: TRBJ2-2
cdr3_length: 15
clone_size: few
cdr3_nt: TGTGCCAGCAGTGCCAGTGGGACCAACACCGGGGAGCTGTTTTTT
cdr3_aa: CASSASGTNTGELFF

v_call: TRBV7-9
d_call: -
j_call: TRBJ1-2
cdr3_length: 15
clone_size: -
cdr3_nt: TGTGCCAGCAGCCCGACCTCAGTCGGGGCGAATGGCTACACCTTC
cdr3_aa: CASSPTSVGANGYTF

v_call: TRBV7-9
d_call: TRBD1
j_call: TRBJ1-5
cdr3_length: 14
clone_size: few
cdr3_nt: TGTGCCAGCAGCCTTTCTACAGGGGATCAGCCCCAGCATTTT
cdr3_aa: CASSLSTGDQPQHF

v_call: TRBV29-1
d_call: -
j_call: TRBJ2-7
cdr3_length: 14
clone_size: -
cdr3_nt: TGCAGCGCTGGGAGATGGGGCACCTCCTACGAGCAGTACTTC
cdr3_aa: CSAGRWGTSYEQYF

v_call: TRBV29-1
d_call: -
j_call: TRBJ2-7
cdr3_length: 12
clone_size: few
cdr3_nt: TGCAGCGTTGAAGGGGAGGGGGACGAGCAGTACTTC
cdr3_aa: CSVEGEGDEQYF

v_call: TRBV7-7
d_call: -
j_call: TRBJ2-7
cdr3_length: 14
clone_size: many
cdr3_nt: TGTGCTAGCAGCTTAGTTGAGGACGAGTACGAGCAGTACTTC
cdr3_aa: CASSLVEDEYEQYF

v_call: TRBV7-2
d_call: TRBD1
j_call: TRBJ1-1
cdr3_length: 14
clone_size: few
cdr3_nt: TGTGCCAGCAGCCGCGACAGGGTGGCCACTGAAGCTTTCTTT
cdr3_aa: CASSRDRVATEAFF

v_call: TRBV18
d_call: TRBD1
j_call: TRBJ2-1
cdr3_length: 15
clone_size: -
cdr3_nt: TGTGCCAGCTCTGGACAGGGGATCTTCGGGAATGAGCAGTTCTTC
cdr3_aa: CASSGQGIFGNEQFF

v_call: TRBV13
d_call: -
j_call: TRBJ2-2
cdr3_length: 14
clone_size: -
cdr3_nt: TGTGCCACCGGTGAGGACATGAACACCGGGGAGCTGTTTTTT
cdr3_aa: CATGEDMNTGELFF

v_call: TRBV28
d_call: -
j_call: TRBJ2-6
cdr3_length: 15
clone_size: many
cdr3_nt: TGTGCCAGCAGTTTCCGGGGTCTGGGGGCCAACGTCCTGACTTTC
cdr3_aa: CASSFRGLGANVLTF

v_call: TRBV20-1
d_call: -
j_call: TRBJ1-2
cdr3_length: 14
clone_size: -
cdr3_nt: TGCAGTGCGGTCGGGCAGGGAGTGTACTATGGCTACACCTTC
cdr3_aa: CSAVGQGVYYGYTF

v_call: TRBV20-1
d_call: TRBD1
j_call: TRBJ1-2
cdr3_length: 15
clone_size: -
cdr3_nt: TGCAGTGCTAGAGAGGCAGGGGGCGCGGGCTATGGCTACACCTTC
cdr3_aa: CSAREAGGAGYGYTF

v_call: TRBV4-3
d_call: TRBD2
j_call: TRBJ2-3
cdr3_length: 16
clone_size: many
cdr3_nt: TGCGCCAGCAGCCCTGGCCGGGGGGGCTGGGCAGATACGCAGTATTTT
cdr3_aa: CASSPGRGGWADTQYF

v_call: TRBV4-3
d_call: -
j_call: TRBJ1-1
cdr3_length: 13
clone_size: few
cdr3_nt: TGCGCCAGCAGCCAAGAAAGGAACACTGAAGCTTTCTTT
cdr3_aa: CASSQERNTEAFF

v_call: TRBV15
d_call: -
j_call: TRBJ2-3
cdr3_length: 16
clone_size: few
cdr3_nt: TGTGCCACCAGCAGAGATCAACCAGCGATCACAGATACGCAGTATTTT
cdr3_aa: CATSRDQPAITDTQYF

v_call: TRBV27
d_call: -
j_call: TRBJ2-4
cdr3_length: 15
clone_size: few
cdr3_nt: TGTGCCAGCCCCTTGAAAGGGGCCGGATGGGACATTCAGTACTTC
cdr3_aa: CASPLKGAGWDIQYF

v_call: TRBV12-3/TRBV12-4
d_call: TRBD1
j_call: TRBJ2-3
cdr3_length: 12
clone_size: few
cdr3_nt: TGTGCCAGCAGTTCACAGGGGGATACGCAGTATTTT
cdr3_aa: CASSSQGDTQYF

v_call: TRBV7-2
d_call: -
j_call: TRBJ2-3
cdr3_length: 13
clone_size: few
cdr3_nt: TGTGCCAGCACCCCGGGCTACACAGATACGCAGTATTTT
cdr3_aa: CASTPGYTDTQYF

v_call: TRBV6-2/TRBV6-3
d_call: -
j_call: TRBJ2-3
cdr3_length: 15
clone_size: -
cdr3_nt: TGTGCCAGCAGTTACTCGTCCGGGAGCACAGATACGCAGTATTTT
cdr3_aa: CASSYSSGSTDTQYF

v_call: TRBV5-1
d_call: TRBD2
j_call: TRBJ2-5
cdr3_length: 14
clone_size: few
cdr3_nt: TGCGCCAGCAGCTTCAACGGGGGGAGGCAGACCCAGTACTTC
cdr3_aa: CASSFNGGRQTQYF

v_call: TRBV7-3
d_call: -
j_call: TRBJ2-3
cdr3_length: 13
clone_size: few
cdr3_nt: TGTGCCAGCAGCCCCCACGGCACAGATACGCAGTATTTT
cdr3_aa: CASSPHGTDTQYF